The rows below give T cell receptor beta chains drawn from one sample of a study of control samples from healthy donors and cancer patients. Sequencing was performed with immunoSEQ multiplex PCR; in TCRdb, only in-frame clones are kept and a portion is missing. The sample consists of 95,000 to 150,000 clones, approximately 87% of them appearing once. Sequenced: blood. The source of these receptors is a man younger than 40 in good health. CDR3s include the opening cysteine and the closing phenylalanine or tryptophan. D genes are given only for firm matches. Size values are once, few and many counts, or a class for expanded clones, and some rows have none.

clone size	J gene	V gene	D gene	CDR3 protein	CDR3 DNA
NA	TRBJ1-6	TRBV4-2	TRBD1	CASSQEPGGSYNSPLHF	TGTGCCAGCAGCCAAGAACCAGGGGGCTCCTATAATTCACCCCTCCACTTT
NA	TRBJ1-2	TRBV5-1	TRBD1	CASRLQSGTGDGYTF	TGCGCCAGCAGGCTACAATCCGGGACAGGGGACGGCTACACCTTC
NA	TRBJ2-3	TRBV6-5	NA	CASRLTGLSDTQYF	TGTGCCAGCAGGTTAACAGGGCTCTCGGATACGCAGTATTTT
NA	TRBJ1-1	TRBV24-1	NA	CATRSGPEAFF	TGTGCCACCAGGTCGGGGCCCGAAGCTTTCTTT
few	TRBJ1-1	TRBV9	NA	CASSGTGTAGTEAFF	TGTGCCAGCAGCGGAACCGGGACGGCGGGCACTGAAGCTTTCTTT
NA	TRBJ1-1	TRBV3-1/TRBV3-2	TRBD1	CASSSGQGNTEAFF	TGTGCCAGCAGTTCCGGACAGGGGAACACTGAAGCTTTCTTT
NA	TRBJ2-3	TRBV7-3	TRBD2	CASSLTGRASDTQYF	TGTGCCAGCAGCTTAACCGGGAGGGCATCAGATACGCAGTATTTT
NA	TRBJ1-5	TRBV19	TRBD1	CASSDRGGNQPQHF	TGTGCCAGTAGTGACAGGGGTGGCAATCAGCCCCAGCATTTT
NA	TRBJ1-1	TRBV10-2	TRBD1	CASENRQGLSGTEAFF	TGCGCCAGCGAAAATCGACAGGGGCTTAGTGGCACTGAAGCTTTCTTT
NA	TRBJ2-1	TRBV15	TRBD2	CATGQGTSGGASSYNEQFF	TGTGCCACCGGCCAAGGGACTAGCGGGGGGGCGAGCTCCTACAATGAGCAGTTCTTC
NA	TRBJ1-2	TRBV29-1	NA	CSVDGGLQKATF	TGCAGCGTTGACGGGGGGCTGCAGAAAGCCACCTTC
NA	TRBJ1-5	TRBV4-1	TRBD1	CASSRVGGSNQPQHF	TGCGCCAGCAGCCGAGTAGGGGGCAGCAATCAGCCCCAGCATTTT
NA	TRBJ1-6	TRBV7-6	NA	CASSSMGGYNSPLHF	TGTGCCAGCAGCTCCATGGGCGGCTATAATTCACCCCTCCACTTT
NA	TRBJ1-5	TRBV30	NA	CACGLGRNQPQHF	TGTGCCTGTGGGCTAGGGCGCAATCAGCCCCAGCATTTT
NA	TRBJ1-5	TRBV5-6	NA	CASSFGGGSNQPQHF	TGTGCCAGCAGCTTCGGCGGAGGTAGCAATCAGCCCCAGCATTTT
NA	TRBJ1-4	TRBV24-1	NA	CATSGPGHEKLFF	TGTGCCACCAGTGGCCCGGGGCATGAAAAACTGTTTTTT
NA	TRBJ2-6	TRBV5-4	TRBD1	CASSTGTALSGANVLTF	TGTGCCAGCAGCACCGGGACAGCGCTCTCTGGGGCCAACGTCCTGACTTTC
NA	TRBJ1-2	TRBV29-1	TRBD1	CSVRQGRGYGYTF	TGCAGCGTCCGACAGGGGCGCGGTTATGGCTACACCTTC
NA	TRBJ2-7	TRBV5-1	TRBD2	CASSLGLAETYEQYF	TGCGCCAGCAGCTTGGGCCTAGCGGAGACCTACGAGCAGTACTTC
many	TRBJ1-1	TRBV6-5	NA	CASSYIPTPRGTEAFF	TGTGCCAGCAGTTACATCCCGACCCCGAGGGGCACTGAAGCTTTCTTT
NA	TRBJ1-2	TRBV7-9	NA	CASSLGGGPNYGYTF	TGTGCCAGCAGCCTCGGCGGGGGGCCTAATTATGGCTACACCTTC
NA	TRBJ2-3	TRBV2	NA	CASDRGAGDTQYF	TGTGCCAGCGATCGGGGGGCCGGGGATACGCAGTATTTT
NA	TRBJ1-6	TRBV18	NA	CASSPMVESPLHF	TGTGCCAGCTCACCTATGGTGGAGTCACCCCTCCACTTT
NA	TRBJ2-1	TRBV20-1	TRBD2	CSASSGGAIWIGDEQFF	TGCAGTGCTAGTAGCGGGGGGGCCATTTGGATAGGGGATGAGCAGTTCTTC
NA	TRBJ1-1	TRBV10-1	TRBD1	CASSESAGQGKAFF	TGCGCCAGCAGTGAGTCCGCGGGACAGGGAAAAGCTTTCTTT
once	TRBJ2-3	TRBV5-1	NA	CASGQPPSTDTQYF	TGCGCCAGCGGACAGCCACCTAGCACAGATACGCAGTATTTT
NA	TRBJ2-1	TRBV11-3	NA	CASSLGLGGHEQFF	TGTGCCAGCAGCTTAGGCCTGGGGGGGCATGAGCAGTTCTTC
NA	TRBJ1-5	TRBV6-5	NA	CACRDRRTSNQPQHF	TGTGCCTGTCGGGACCGCCGGACTTCCAATCAGCCCCAGCATTTT
NA	TRBJ1-2	TRBV18	NA	CASSPTEANYGYTF	TGTGCCAGCTCACCGACGGAAGCTAACTATGGCTACACCTTC
NA	TRBJ2-5	TRBV4-2	TRBD2	CASSQASSGQETQYF	TGTGCCAGCAGCCAAGCGTCTAGCGGGCAAGAGACCCAGTACTTC
NA	TRBJ2-2	TRBV23-1	TRBD1	CASSQRQGANTGELFF	TGCGCCAGCAGTCAACGACAGGGGGCGAACACCGGGGAGCTGTTTTTT
few	TRBJ1-2	TRBV9	NA	CASSVAGTPGGYTF	TGTGCCAGCAGCGTAGCGGGCACGCCAGGAGGCTACACCTTC
NA	TRBJ1-1	TRBV6-5	NA	CASSSTQGTEAFF	TGTGCCAGCAGTTCGACTCAGGGGACTGAAGCTTTCTTT
NA	TRBJ1-2	TRBV7-9	NA	CAMLAGGGYTF	TGTGCCATGCTTGCTGGGGGCGGCTACACCTTC
NA	TRBJ2-7	TRBV7-9	NA	CASSPGAYYEQYF	TGTGCCAGCAGTCCGGGGGCCTACTACGAGCAGTACTTC
NA	TRBJ2-3	TRBV27	TRBD1	CASSSGTGWDTQYF	TGTGCCAGCAGTTCCGGGACAGGGTGGGATACGCAGTATTTT
NA	TRBJ1-5	TRBV3-1/TRBV3-2	NA	CASSQGDGSNQPQHF	TGTGCCAGCAGCCAAGGGGACGGCAGCAATCAGCCCCAGCATTTT
NA	TRBJ1-1	TRBV5-1	NA	CASSLGDRWMPEAFF	TGCGCCAGCAGCTTGGGTGACCGCTGGATGCCCGAAGCTTTCTTT
few	TRBJ1-5	TRBV24-1	TRBD1	CATSDSGTGYQPQHF	TGTGCCACCAGTGATTCCGGGACAGGCTATCAGCCCCAGCATTTT
NA	TRBJ1-2	TRBV5-1	NA	CATKLQAGSGGYTF	TGCGCCACAAAACTTCAGGCAGGGTCGGGTGGCTACACCTTC
NA	TRBJ1-1	TRBV7-9	NA	CASSPTGGRVEAFF	TGTGCCAGCAGCCCCACCGGAGGGAGGGTTGAAGCTTTCTTT
NA	TRBJ1-2	TRBV27	NA	CASKGDYGYTF	TGTGCCAGCAAGGGGGACTATGGCTACACCTTC
NA	TRBJ1-1	TRBV10-1	NA	CASSESGMGTEAFF	TGCGCCAGCAGTGAGTCCGGGATGGGCACTGAAGCTTTCTTT
NA	TRBJ1-3	TRBV5-1	NA	CASSLDGGFGNTIYF	TGCGCCAGCAGCTTGGACGGAGGCTTTGGAAACACCATATATTTT
NA	TRBJ1-4	TRBV5-1	TRBD1	CASSLQGAQNNEKLFF	TGCGCCAGCAGCTTACAGGGGGCGCAAAATAATGAAAAACTGTTTTTT
NA	TRBJ1-1	TRBV30	NA	CAWSLGYTEAFF	TGTGCCTGGTCCTTAGGCTACACTGAAGCTTTCTTT
NA	TRBJ1-4	TRBV7-9	NA	CASSLSKSIATNEKLFF	TGTGCCAGCAGCTTGTCGAAATCAATTGCAACTAATGAAAAACTGTTTTTT
NA	TRBJ1-2	TRBV9	NA	CASSKGDHGYTF	TGTGCCAGCAGCAAAGGGGACCATGGCTACACCTTC
NA	TRBJ1-6	TRBV23-1	NA	CATWARRAMSPLHF	TGCGCCACATGGGCCCGGAGGGCTATGTCACCCCTCCACTTT
NA	TRBJ2-5	TRBV3-1/TRBV3-2	TRBD2	CASRRDYQETQYF	TGTGCCAGCAGACGGGACTATCAAGAGACCCAGTACTTC
NA	TRBJ1-6	TRBV18	TRBD1	CASSPPGDRGFVSPLHF	TGTGCCAGCTCACCCCCGGGGGACAGGGGGTTTGTTTCACCCCTCCACTTT
NA	TRBJ1-1	TRBV28	TRBD1	CASSSLQGVITEAFF	TGTGCCAGCAGTTCACTACAGGGGGTAATCACTGAAGCTTTCTTT
few	TRBJ2-1	TRBV7-6	TRBD2	CASSSGGTRYNEQFF	TGTGCCAGCTCCAGCGGGGGCACAAGATACAATGAGCAGTTCTTC